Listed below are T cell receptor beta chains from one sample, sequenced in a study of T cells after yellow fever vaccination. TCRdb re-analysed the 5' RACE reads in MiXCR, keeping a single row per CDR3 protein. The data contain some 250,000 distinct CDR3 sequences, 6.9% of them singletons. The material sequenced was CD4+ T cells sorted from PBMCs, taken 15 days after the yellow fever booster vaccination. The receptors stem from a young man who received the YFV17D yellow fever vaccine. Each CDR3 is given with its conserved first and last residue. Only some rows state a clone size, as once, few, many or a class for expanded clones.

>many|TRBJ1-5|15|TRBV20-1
CSASSDPGVDQPQHF
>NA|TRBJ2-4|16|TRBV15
CATSREIGVGDRIQYF
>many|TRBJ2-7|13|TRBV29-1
CSVGTSAPYEQYF
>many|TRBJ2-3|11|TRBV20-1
CSAKPGLQQYF
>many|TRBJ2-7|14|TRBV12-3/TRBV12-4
CASSSLLAGVEQYF
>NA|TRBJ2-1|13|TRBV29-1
CSVGTSGSNEQFF
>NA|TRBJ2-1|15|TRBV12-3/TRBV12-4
CASSQHGVRINEQFF
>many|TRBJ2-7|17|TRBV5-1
CASSIYPPGLAGDEQYF
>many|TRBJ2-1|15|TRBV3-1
CASSQARASYNEQFF
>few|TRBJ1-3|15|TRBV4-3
CASSRDPQGGNTIYF
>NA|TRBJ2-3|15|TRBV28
CASSLSGLITDTQYF
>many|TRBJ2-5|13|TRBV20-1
CSASEGVPETQYF
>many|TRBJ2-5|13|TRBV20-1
CSASSGQKRPQYF
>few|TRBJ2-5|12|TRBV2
CASSERGRTQYF
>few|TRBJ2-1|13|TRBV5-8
CASSFSLENEQFF
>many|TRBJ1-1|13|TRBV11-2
CASSFQGNTEAFF
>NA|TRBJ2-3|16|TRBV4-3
CASSQPGTSITDTQYF
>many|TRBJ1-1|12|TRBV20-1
CSATQADTEAFF
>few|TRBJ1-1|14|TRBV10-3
CAISESKANTEAFF
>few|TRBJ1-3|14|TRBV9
CASSTGPSGNTIYF
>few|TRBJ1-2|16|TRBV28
CASSSYRSRGLPVLTF
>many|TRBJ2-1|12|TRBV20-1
CGQRAGNNEQFF
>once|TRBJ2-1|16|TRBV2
CASRLGRPPSYNEQFF
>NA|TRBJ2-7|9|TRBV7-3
CASSRVQYF
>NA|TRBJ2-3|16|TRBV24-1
CATSDNRGRGADTQYF
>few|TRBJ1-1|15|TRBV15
CATSRTGAGNTEAFF
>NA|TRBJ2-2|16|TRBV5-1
CASSLASAQNTGELFF
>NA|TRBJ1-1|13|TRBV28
CASRGGLGTEAFF
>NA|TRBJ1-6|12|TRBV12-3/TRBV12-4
CASSTGHTPLHF
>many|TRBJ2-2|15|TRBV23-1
CASSQFNHHTGELFF
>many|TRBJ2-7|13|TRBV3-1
CASSQGVQSEQYF
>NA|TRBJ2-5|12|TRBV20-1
CSASRPKETQYF
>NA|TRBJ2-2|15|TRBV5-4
CASSLGFSATGELFF
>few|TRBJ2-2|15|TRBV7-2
CASRIEQGANGELFF
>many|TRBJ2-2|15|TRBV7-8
CASSLTATNTGELFF
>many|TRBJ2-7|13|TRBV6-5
CASSRWDSYEQYF
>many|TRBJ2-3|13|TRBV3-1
CASGSGSTDTQYF
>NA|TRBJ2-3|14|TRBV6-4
CASSNGPNSDTQYF
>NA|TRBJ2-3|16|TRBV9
CASSPPAASSTDTQYF
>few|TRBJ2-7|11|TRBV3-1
CASSRDAKQYF
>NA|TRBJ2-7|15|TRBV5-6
CASSYTGRDTYEQYF
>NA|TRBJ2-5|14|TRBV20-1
CSARRDTNQETQYF
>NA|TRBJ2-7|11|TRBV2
CASSADRQEYF
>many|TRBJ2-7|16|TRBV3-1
CASSQEQAGGPYEQYF
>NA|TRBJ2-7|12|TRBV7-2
CASSLLEGEQYF
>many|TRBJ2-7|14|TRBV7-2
CASSLVVPPREQYF
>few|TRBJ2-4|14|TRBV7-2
CASSYGPGENIQYF
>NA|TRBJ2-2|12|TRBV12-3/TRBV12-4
CASSPTLGELFF